The TCR beta chain described here comes from a study of regulatory dendritic cells for organ transplantation. The CDR3 sequence is 15 residues long. V was pared by 0 bases and J by 4 bases, with 9 bases between. Looked up from germline, CDR1 is LGHNA and CDR2 is YNFKEQ. This table comes from immunoSEQ multiplex PCR, and its TCRdb copy is limited to in-frame clones, with some not included. The data contain 25,000 to 30,000 clones, roughly 84% of them seen just once; the ten biggest clones take up approximately 0.39%. The chain has TRBV4-2 and TRBJ1-4; D is ambiguous. Material for sequencing was naive CD8+ T cells from blood. The subset denotes: CD45RA+ naive T cells. The sequence was obtained from a human donor in good health. The CDR3 nucleotides read TGTGCCAGCAGCCAAGAATCTGGGCTTAATGAAAAACTGTTTTTT. Residues: CASSQESGLNEKLFF.